This TCR beta chain originates from a study of blood T cells in healthy people across ages. Overall study results and limits: Estimates based on one million T cells were treated as lower bounds.

V trimming: 7 bases; J trimming: 1 base; junction bases outside the gene matches: 2. Germline lookup yields CDR1 SGHRS and CDR2 YFSETQ. The CDR3 covers 13 residues. Concerning this clonotype itself: The antigen is undetermined.

With a J-beta primer mix and a sample-barcoded 5' primer, a second PCR ran 7 to 11 cycles. TCRdb itself ran the 5' RACE reads through MiXCR, one entry per CDR3 protein. The repertoire holds hundreds of thousands of distinct CDR3 sequences, with 55% to 75% as singletons. The specimen sequenced was blood. This clonotype originated in a man younger than 40 in good health. The V call is TRBV5-1, the J call TRBJ1-5, with TRBD1 identical over 7 bases. CDR3 region: CASAQGSNQPQHF. DNA for the CDR3: TGCGCCAGCGCACAGGGGAGCAATCAGCCCCAGCATTTT. Based on the CDR3 plus reference TRBV5-1 and TRBJ1-5, the full variable domain is KAGVTQTPRYLIKTRGQQVTLSCSPISGHRSVSWYQQTPGQGLQFLFEYFSETQRNKGNFPGRFSGRQFSNSRSEMNVSTLELGDSALYLCASAQGSNQPQHFGDGTRLSIL.